The rows below give T cell receptor beta chains drawn from one sample of a study of CD8 T cells in ankylosing spondylitis. TCRdb passed the 5' RACE reads through MiXCR, listing each CDR3 protein once. The repertoire has about 200,000 distinct CDR3 sequences, roughly 24% of them found once; the top ten carry around 6.3%. Sequencing was carried out using blood, either unsorted or a sorted T cell fraction (not recorded which). The receptors come from a male donor with ankylosing spondylitis or in good health (not recorded which). The CDR3 runs from the conserved cysteine through the conserved F or W. Each record gives: J gene, V gene, D gene, clone size, CDR3 DNA, CDR3 protein. A D gene is named only where the DNA matches it firmly. Size is stated for part of the rows, as once, few or many counts, or as a class when the clone is expanded.

j_call: TRBJ2-7; v_call: TRBV6-1; d_call: -; clone_size: many; cdr3_nt: TGTGCCAGCAGGCGCGACAGTCCCCCCTACGAGCAGTACTTC; cdr3_aa: CASRRDSPPYEQYF
j_call: TRBJ2-3; v_call: TRBV7-6; d_call: TRBD2; clone_size: -; cdr3_nt: TGTGCCAGCAGCCCTAGCGGGCTAGCGGGATCCACAGATACGCAGTATTTT; cdr3_aa: CASSPSGLAGSTDTQYF
j_call: TRBJ1-3; v_call: TRBV4-2; d_call: -; clone_size: -; cdr3_nt: TGTGCCAGCAGCCAAGATATCGGACAGAAAAACTCTGGAAACACCATATATTTT; cdr3_aa: CASSQDIGQKNSGNTIYF
j_call: TRBJ2-2; v_call: TRBV5-1; d_call: TRBD2; clone_size: many; cdr3_nt: TGCGCCAGCAGGTCGGGAGCGGGAGCAGGCACCGGGGAGCTGTTTTTT; cdr3_aa: CASRSGAGAGTGELFF
j_call: TRBJ2-4; v_call: TRBV20-1; d_call: -; clone_size: -; cdr3_nt: TGCAGTGCTAGAGAAATAGCCAAAAACATTCAGTACTTC; cdr3_aa: CSAREIAKNIQYF
j_call: TRBJ2-1; v_call: TRBV9; d_call: TRBD1; clone_size: -; cdr3_nt: TGTGCCAGCAGCGCCCAATCCGGGACAGGGGTAGAGCAGTTCTTC; cdr3_aa: CASSAQSGTGVEQFF
j_call: TRBJ2-3; v_call: TRBV18; d_call: TRBD2; clone_size: few; cdr3_nt: TGTGCCAGCTCACCACCTCTAGCGGGAGGGCCAGGCACAGATACGCAGTATTTT; cdr3_aa: CASSPPLAGGPGTDTQYF
j_call: TRBJ2-5; v_call: TRBV29-1; d_call: -; clone_size: many; cdr3_nt: TGCAGCGTAGTCAGGGAGACCCAGTACTTC; cdr3_aa: CSVVRETQYF
j_call: TRBJ2-7; v_call: TRBV20-1; d_call: TRBD2; clone_size: -; cdr3_nt: TGCAGTGCTAGAGATCCAACTAGCGGGAGGGGTACGGAGCAGTACTTC; cdr3_aa: CSARDPTSGRGTEQYF
j_call: TRBJ2-1; v_call: TRBV5-5; d_call: TRBD2; clone_size: -; cdr3_nt: TGTGCCAGCAGCGGGGGGGAGGTCTCCTACAATGAGCAGTTCTTC; cdr3_aa: CASSGGEVSYNEQFF
j_call: TRBJ2-1; v_call: TRBV7-6; d_call: TRBD1; clone_size: -; cdr3_nt: TGTGCCAGCAGCTTAGTTACGGGACAGGGGGGGTACAATGAGCAGTTCTTC; cdr3_aa: CASSLVTGQGGYNEQFF